The 27 T cell receptor beta chains below come from one sample, sequenced in a study of blood T cell repertoires in COVID-19. Method: immunoSEQ multiplex PCR; TCRdb's copy keeps in-frame clones and lacks some. The sample holds roughly 250,000 clones; roughly 84% are singletons and the top ten take 1.5%. Sample: peripheral blood. The receptors originated from a woman aged 40 to 55 who had recovered from COVID-19.

The chain combines TRBV7-3 with TRBJ1-1; D gene ambiguous. CDR3 length: 14 residues. Germline assignment: CDR1 SGHTA and CDR2 FQGTGA. V shed 2 bases and J shed 6 bases, with 13 bases lying between them. The CDR3 loop is CASSLSSSPAEAFF. The DNA for the CDR3 is TGTGCCAGCAGCTTATCTTCCTCTCCGGCTGAAGCTTTCTTT.

The J gene is TRBJ1-3, the V gene TRBV28; D is uncertain. V was clipped by 6 bases and J by 3 bases, with 12 bases between them. This CDR3 region has 14 residues. Germline V gives CDR1 MDHEN, CDR2 SYDVKM. Here the CDR3 DNA reads TGTGCCAGCAGCCAAGGCCCGGGTGGAAACACCATATATTTT. Translating it yields CASSQGPGGNTIYF.

The chain employs TRBV5-1 and TRBJ2-1, with TRBD1 as a possible D gene (5 bases). Germline CDR1 reads SGHRS; CDR2 reads YFSETQ. The CDR3 consists of 16 residues. Trimming left V 4 bases short and J 5 bases short, with 19 bases between. CDR3 sequence (DNA): TGCGCCAGCAGCGCTCAGCGCCTTGGGGCGCACAATGAGCAGTTCTTC. Translated: CASSAQRLGAHNEQFF.

This chain uses TRBV3-1 (or the pseudogene TRBV3-2) with TRBJ1-6; TRBD1 matches at 8 bases. The CDR3 totals 18 residues. V lost 9 bases and J lost 2; bases outside the gene matches: 15. The germline V gene encodes CDR1 LGHDT and CDR2 YNNKEL (reference sequence). The CDR3 DNA reads as TGTGCCAGTACTAGACAGGGGCTACCCCGGCCCTATAATTCACCCCTCCACTTT. Protein: CASTRQGLPRPYNSPLHF.

The chain has TRBV19 and TRBJ2-3; 11 bases fit TRBD2. The CDR3 consists of 17 residues. Trimming at V came to 4 bases and at J to 4 bases, leaving 10 bases not matched to a gene. Per germline, CDR1 LNHDA and CDR2 SQIVND (reference sequence). The CDR3, as DNA: TGTGCCAGTAGTAACCCTCCACTAGCGGGGGTCTCAGATACGCAGTATTTT. Its protein product is CASSNPPLAGVSDTQYF.

This rearrangement joins TRBV7-2 to TRBJ1-1; D call uncertain. V was cut by 1 base and J by 3 bases, with 9 bases left in between. The CDR3 is 14 residues long. The germline gives CDR1 SGHTA, CDR2 FQGNSA. CDR3 sequence (DNA): TGTGCCAGCAGCTTAGGGGCCATATACACTGAAGCTTTCTTT. This gives the protein CASSLGAIYTEAFF.

The chain couples TRBV14 to TRBJ2-2; 9 bases match TRBD2. The length of the CDR3 is 17 residues. Looked up from germline, CDR1 is SGHDN and CDR2 is FVKESK. After removal of 1 base from V and 3 bases from J, the junction contained 6 bases not matched to a gene. CDR3 sequence reads: CASSQGSSGGHTGELFF. DNA for the CDR3: TGTGCCAGCAGCCAAGGATCCAGCGGGGGGCACACCGGGGAGCTGTTTTTT.

For the CDR3, the DNA is TGTGCCAGCAGTTACTCTGCGGTGACTGAAGCTTTCTTT. This codes for CASSYSAVTEAFF. The chain joins TRBV6-5 to TRBJ1-1; D is uncertain. This CDR3 contains 13 residues. Trimming removed 0 bases at V and 5 bases at J, with 7 bases between. In germline, CDR1 is MNHEY, CDR2 SVGAGI.

This clone occurred many times. The chain employs TRBV11-3 and TRBJ2-1, with TRBD2 matching 9 bases. Germline CDR1 SGHNT, CDR2 YENEEA. CDR3 length: 17 residues. V was clipped by 1 base and J by 2 bases; unmatched bases: 6. The CDR3 region is CASSLAPTSGPYNEQFF. In DNA, the CDR3 is TGTGCCAGCAGCTTAGCCCCTACTAGCGGGCCCTACAATGAGCAGTTCTTC. Together with reference TRBV11-3 and TRBJ2-1, the CDR3 gives the full variable domain: EAGVVQSPRYKIIEKKQPVAFWCNPISGHNTLYWYLQNLGQGPELLIRYENEEAVDDSQLPKDRFSAERLKGVDSTLKIQPAELGDSAVYLCASSLAPTSGPYNEQFFGPGTRLTVL.

The genes are TRBV7-2 and TRBJ2-3; the D gene is possibly TRBD1 (6 bases). V was clipped by 6 bases and J by 0 bases, with 7 bases between them. The CDR3 spans 13 residues. Germline CDR1 and CDR2: SGHTA and FQGNSA. CDR3 DNA sequence: TGTGCCAGCAGGGGGGCTAGCACAGATACGCAGTATTTT. This sequence encodes CASRGASTDTQYF.

The chain recombines TRBV11-2 with TRBJ2-7; 9 bases agree with TRBD1. The CDR3 extends over 15 amino acids. Unmatched junction bases numbered 10, after V lost 6 bases and J lost 4 bases. Looked up from germline, CDR1 is SGHAT and CDR2 is FQNNGV. CDR3 loop: CASRTTGTGRYEQYF. CDR3 nucleotides: TGTGCCAGCAGAACAACCGGGACAGGGAGGTACGAGCAGTACTTC.

V usage is TRBV24-1 and J usage is TRBJ2-3, with TRBD1 matching 7 bases. Germline V gene sequence: CDR1 KGHDR, CDR2 SFDVKD. Trimming at V came to 7 bases and at J to 0 bases, leaving 6 bases not matched to a gene. The CDR3 has 15 amino acids. The chain's CDR3 is CATSLPGGSTDTQYF. CDR3 in DNA: TGTGCCACCAGCCTACCAGGGGGTAGCACAGATACGCAGTATTTT.

V usage is TRBV5-6 and J usage is TRBJ1-3; 8 positions match TRBD1. The CDR3 is 17 residues long. J gave up 2 bases and V 2 bases, and 9 bases lay outside the gene matches. CDR1 and CDR2 from the germline V gene are SGHDT and YYEEEE. The CDR3 sequence: CASSLLWTGRAGNTIYF. In DNA, the CDR3 is TGTGCCAGCAGCTTACTTTGGACAGGGAGAGCTGGAAACACCATATATTTT.

The chain joins TRBV27 to TRBJ2-2, with 10 bases identical to TRBD1. The CDR3 is 18 amino acids. CDR1 is MNHEY and CDR2 is SMNVEV in the germline V gene (reference sequence). Unmatched junction bases numbered 16, after V lost 5 bases and J lost 7 bases. DNA for the CDR3: TGTGCCAGCAGTAGTGGCGCCGGGACAGGGGAGTATGGCGGGGAGCTGTTTTTT. It specifies CASSSGAGTGEYGGELFF.

The sample holds many counts of this clone. The V gene is TRBV19, the J gene TRBJ1-6; no clear D gene. The CDR3 is made up of 15 amino acids. V lost 6 bases to trimming and J lost 7 bases, with 16 bases between them. The V gene's germline CDR1 is LNHDA and CDR2 SQIVND (reference sequence). The CDR3 DNA sequence: TGTGCCAGTAGCTCGCCCAGCAGGATGAATTCACCCCTCCACTTT. It encodes CASSSPSRMNSPLHF.

J is TRBJ1-4 and V is TRBV6-5, with D perhaps matching TRBD1 (5 bases). The CDR3 length is 15 residues. Germline values: CDR1 MNHEY, CDR2 SVGAGI. The ends were cut back, 6 bases at V and 8 bases at J, with 19 bases in the middle. The CDR3 nucleotides are TGTGCCAGCAGCCCCGGGGGAGCGCAATTGGAAAAACTGTTTTTT. It yields the protein CASSPGGAQLEKLFF.

This rearrangement joins TRBV5-1 to TRBJ2-7, with 7 positions matching TRBD1. The CDR3 is made up of 14 amino acids. J gave up 1 base and V 1 base, and 2 bases lay outside the gene matches. Germline V gene data show CDR1 as SGHRS and CDR2 as YFSETQ. The CDR3 coding sequence is TGCGCCAGCAGCTTGTGGGACAGTTCCTACGAGCAGTACTTC. Translation gives CASSLWDSSYEQYF.

This clone came up once. The junction does not match germline at one end; this may be a read error. This chain joins TRBV10-3 and TRBJ2-5; TRBD2 matches at 13 bases. The CDR3 spans 15 residues. The germline V gene has CDR1 ENHRY and CDR2 SYGVKD. In DNA, the CDR3 is TGTGCCAGCAGTACTAGCGGGGGGGCGGAGGAGACCCAGTACTTC. Translation: CASSTSGGAEETQYF.

This chain connects TRBV20-1 to TRBJ2-7; 8 bases are a match to TRBD1. CDR3 length: 14 residues. The germline CDR1 and CDR2 sequences are DFQATT and SNEGSKA (reference sequence). V gave up 4 bases and J gave up 3 bases; unmatched junction bases: 8. The CDR3: CSAIDRGVVYEQYF. The CDR3 region has the DNA TGCAGTGCTATTGACAGGGGTGTAGTCTACGAGCAGTACTTC.

J is TRBJ1-4 and V is TRBV5-6; D may be TRBD1 (5 bases). The CDR3 contains 17 residues. Trimming shortened V by 3 bases and J by 0 bases, and 15 bases separated the two germline ends. Germline V gives CDR1 SGHDT, CDR2 YYEEEE. The CDR3 DNA reads as TGTGCCAGCAGCTCTGGGGGGACCATTGCAACTAATGAAAAACTGTTTTTT. Amino acids: CASSSGGTIATNEKLFF.

The V gene is TRBV2, the J gene TRBJ2-1; the match to TRBD2 covers 8 bases. This CDR3 is built from 12 residues. V shed 8 bases, J shed 10 bases, and the junction held 7 bases outside the gene matches. Germline CDR1 is SNHLY and CDR2 is FYNNEI. The CDR3: CASARGGGEQFF. In nucleotides, the CDR3 is TGTGCCAGCGCCCGGGGCGGGGGGGAGCAGTTCTTC. Full variable domain (remainder filled in from reference TRBV2 and TRBJ2-1): EPEVTQTPSHQVTQMGQEVILRCVPISNHLYFYWYRQILGQKVEFLVSFYNNEISEKSEIFDDQFSVERPDGSNFTLKIRSTKLEDSAMYFCASARGGGEQFFGPGTRLTVL.

V and J are TRBV20-1 and TRBJ1-5; weak D call: TRBD1 (6 bases). V lost 3 bases, J lost 4 bases, and 10 bases lay in between. Germline CDR1 is DFQATT and CDR2 is SNEGSKA (reference sequence). This CDR3 is 13 amino acids long. CDR3: CSASQGFNQPQHF. Here the CDR3 DNA reads TGCAGTGCTAGTCAGGGGTTTAATCAGCCCCAGCATTTT.

The chain uses TRBV5-1 and TRBJ2-7; 10 nucleotides agree with TRBD1. This CDR3 region has 16 residues. With V trimmed by 4 bases and J by 2 bases, 9 bases remained unmatched. Per the germline V gene, CDR1 is SGHRS and CDR2 is YFSETQ. The CDR3 loop is CASSTPGTGETYEQYF. CDR3 DNA: TGCGCCAGCAGCACCCCCGGGACAGGGGAAACCTACGAGCAGTACTTC.

This rearrangement joins TRBV7-9 to TRBJ1-4; D is possibly TRBD1 (6 bases). CDR3 size: 16 residues. V was trimmed by 2 bases and J by 10 bases, leaving 20 bases between them. Germline V CDR1 and CDR2: SEHNR, FQNEAQ (reference sequence). The CDR3 here is CASSLRLTGNMGKLFF. The CDR3 nucleotides read TGTGCCAGCAGCTTAAGGCTTACAGGGAATATGGGAAAACTGTTTTTT.

The chain has TRBV5-5 and TRBJ1-1, with D hard to call. Trimming removed 0 bases from V and 4 bases from J, with 10 bases in between. CDR3 length: 14 amino acids. Germline V gene sequence: CDR1 SGHKS, CDR2 YYEKEE (reference sequence). CDR3 sequence: CASSLDPSGTEAFF. The CDR3 DNA sequence: TGTGCCAGCAGCTTGGACCCCTCGGGCACTGAAGCTTTCTTT.

This sequence joins TRBV28 and TRBJ2-7; the D is unclear. Germline CDR1 is MDHEN and CDR2 is SYDVKM. CDR3 length: 11 amino acids. The germline V and J ends were trimmed by 5 bases and 4 bases, with 6 bases remaining between them. The CDR3 DNA is TGTGCCAGCAGTGCACAGTACGAGCAGTACTTC. This codes for CASSAQYEQYF.

The rearrangement links TRBV3-1 (or the pseudogene TRBV3-2) to TRBJ2-1, with 9 nucleotides matching TRBD2. V was pared by 4 bases and J by 6 bases, with 13 bases of the junction left unmatched. The length of the CDR3 is 17 residues. Per the germline V gene, CDR1 is LGHDT and CDR2 is YNNKEL (reference sequence). CDR3 DNA: TGTGCCAGCAGCCTCCTAGGACCTGGCGGGGGGGCCAATGAGCAGTTCTTC. This encodes CASSLLGPGGGANEQFF.